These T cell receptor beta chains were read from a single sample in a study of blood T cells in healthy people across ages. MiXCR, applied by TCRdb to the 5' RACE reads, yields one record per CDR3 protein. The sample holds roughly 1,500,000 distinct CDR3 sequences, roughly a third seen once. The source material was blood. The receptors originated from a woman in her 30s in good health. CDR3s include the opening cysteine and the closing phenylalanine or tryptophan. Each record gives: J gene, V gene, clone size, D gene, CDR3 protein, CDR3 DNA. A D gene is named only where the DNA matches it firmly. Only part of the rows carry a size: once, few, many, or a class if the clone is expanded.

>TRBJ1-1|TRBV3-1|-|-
CASSQDLSASAFF
TGTGCCAGCAGCCAAGATCTTTCGGCTTCAGCTTTCTTT
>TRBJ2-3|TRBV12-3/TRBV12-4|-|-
CASSLYRLSDTQYF
TGTGCCAGCAGTTTATACAGGTTATCTGATACGCAGTATTTT
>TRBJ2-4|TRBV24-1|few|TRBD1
CATSATGDWENIQYF
TGTGCCACCAGTGCGACAGGGGATTGGGAAAACATTCAGTACTTC
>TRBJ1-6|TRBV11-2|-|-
CASSPRQPQEPNSPLHF
TGTGCCAGCAGCCCACGTCAGCCACAAGAACCCAATTCACCCCTCCACTTT
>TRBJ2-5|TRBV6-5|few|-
CASSSHLFGTQYF
TGTGCCAGCAGTTCCCACCTATTTGGGACCCAGTACTTC
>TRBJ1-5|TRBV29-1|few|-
CSVVGPQHF
TGCAGCGTTGTGGGGCCCCAGCATTTT
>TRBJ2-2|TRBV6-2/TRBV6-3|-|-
CASRTRGGSTGELFF
TGTGCCAGCAGAACTAGGGGGGGGAGCACCGGGGAGCTGTTTTTT
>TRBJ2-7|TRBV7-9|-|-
CASSPESGQSIEQYF
TGTGCCAGCAGCCCAGAGTCAGGCCAGTCCATCGAGCAGTACTTC
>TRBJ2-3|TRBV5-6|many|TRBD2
CASSLFGKTSGSTDTQYF
TGTGCCAGCAGCTTGTTTGGGAAGACTAGCGGGAGTACAGATACGCAGTATTTT
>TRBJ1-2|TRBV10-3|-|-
CAIRRLPGLDGYTF
TGTGCCATCAGGCGACTCCCGGGACTGGACGGCTACACCTTC
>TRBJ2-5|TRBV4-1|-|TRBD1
CASSPRGRPYF
TGCGCCAGCAGCCCCAGGGGGCGTCCGTACTTC
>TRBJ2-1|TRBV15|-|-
CATSRQGGSYNEQFF
TGTGCCACCAGCAGGCAGGGTGGCTCCTACAATGAGCAGTTCTTC
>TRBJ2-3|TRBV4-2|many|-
CASSQEVGGRTDTQYF
TGTGCCAGCAGCCAAGAGGTTGGTGGCCGCACAGATACGCAGTATTTT
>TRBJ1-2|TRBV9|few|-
CASSVGVGFGEGGYTF
TGTGCCAGCAGCGTAGGAGTAGGGTTCGGTGAGGGTGGCTACACCTTC
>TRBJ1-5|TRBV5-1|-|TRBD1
CASSLVGGADQPQHF
TGCGCCAGCAGCTTGGTAGGGGGCGCAGATCAGCCCCAGCATTTT
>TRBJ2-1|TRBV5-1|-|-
CASSPTGRTQTYNEQFF
TGCGCCAGCAGCCCTACTGGACGGACGCAAACCTACAATGAGCAGTTCTTC
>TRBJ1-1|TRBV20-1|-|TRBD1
CSARDRGITEAFF
TGCAGTGCTAGGGACAGGGGTATCACTGAAGCTTTCTTT
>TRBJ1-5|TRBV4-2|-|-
CASRPGRGRNQPQHF
TGTGCCAGCAGACCCGGACGGGGAAGGAATCAGCCCCAGCATTTT
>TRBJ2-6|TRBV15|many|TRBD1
CATSRDRGLGANVLTF
TGTGCCACCAGCAGAGACAGGGGGCTCGGGGCCAACGTCCTGACTTTC
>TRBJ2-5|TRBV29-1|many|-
CSVEYGVGETQYF
TGCAGCGTTGAATACGGGGTGGGCGAGACCCAGTACTTC
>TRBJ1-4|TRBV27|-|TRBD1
CASRRGRGQLGEKLFF
TGTGCCAGCAGGCGAGGGAGGGGGCAGCTTGGTGAAAAACTGTTTTTT
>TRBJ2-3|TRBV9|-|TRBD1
CASSVGTVGWDTQYF
TGTGCCAGCAGCGTCGGGACAGTCGGTTGGGATACGCAGTATTTT
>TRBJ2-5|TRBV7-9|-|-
CASSPGRWRGETQYF
TGTGCCAGCAGCCCGGGCCGCTGGAGGGGAGAGACCCAGTACTTC
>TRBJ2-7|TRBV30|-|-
CAWTGIGSYEQYF
TGTGCCTGGACCGGGATTGGTTCCTACGAGCAGTACTTC
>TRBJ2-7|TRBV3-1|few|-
CASSLRLGREQYF
TGTGCCAGCAGCCTCCGCTTGGGGCGCGAGCAGTACTTC
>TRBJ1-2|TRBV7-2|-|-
CASSLSFGVICGYTF
TGTGCCAGCAGCTTATCCTTCGGGGTTATCTGTGGCTACACCTTC
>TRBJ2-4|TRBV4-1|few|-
CASSQQADYQQYF
TGCGCCAGCAGCCAACAGGCTGACTATCAGCAGTACTTC
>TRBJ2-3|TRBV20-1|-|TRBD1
CSARDRQGADTQYF
TGCAGTGCTAGAGATCGGCAGGGGGCAGATACGCAGTATTTT
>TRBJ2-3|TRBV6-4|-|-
CAGSYRAGGTDTQYF
TGTGCCGGCAGCTACAGGGCTGGGGGAACAGATACGCAGTATTTT
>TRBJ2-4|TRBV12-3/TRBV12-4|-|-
CASSHSKGYTKNIQYF
TGTGCCAGCAGCCATAGTAAGGGGTATACCAAAAACATTCAGTACTTC
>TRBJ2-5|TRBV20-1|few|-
CSARRQVQETQYF
TGCAGTGCTAGACGACAGGTTCAAGAGACCCAGTACTTC
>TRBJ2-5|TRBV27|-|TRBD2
CASSPGLASPQETQYF
TGTGCCAGCAGTCCGGGACTAGCGTCCCCTCAAGAGACCCAGTACTTC
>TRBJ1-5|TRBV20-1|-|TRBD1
CSATKPQGDSNQPQHF
TGCAGTGCTACTAAGCCCCAGGGGGATAGCAATCAGCCCCAGCATTTT
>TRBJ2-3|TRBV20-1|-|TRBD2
CSASLAGWGTDTQYF
TGCAGTGCTTCTCTAGCGGGATGGGGCACAGATACGCAGTATTTT
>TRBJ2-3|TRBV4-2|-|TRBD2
CASSQDRVLAGGLGAPGTQYF
TGTGCCAGCAGCCAAGATCGGGTCCTAGCGGGAGGGCTGGGTGCGCCCGGTACGCAGTATTTT
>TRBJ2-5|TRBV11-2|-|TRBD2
CASSFLAGAFQETQYF
TGTGCCAGCAGCTTTCTAGCGGGGGCGTTCCAAGAGACCCAGTACTTC
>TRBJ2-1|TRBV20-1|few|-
CSARDPTGRKSNEQFF
TGCAGTGCTAGAGACCCGACAGGGAGGAAAAGCAATGAGCAGTTCTTC
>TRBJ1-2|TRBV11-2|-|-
CASSILKDSYGYTF
TGTGCCAGCAGCATACTAAAGGACAGCTATGGCTACACCTTC
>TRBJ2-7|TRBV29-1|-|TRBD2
CSVKTGTSGSFLGNEQYF
TGCAGCGTGAAGACCGGGACTAGCGGGAGCTTTTTGGGAAACGAGCAGTACTTC
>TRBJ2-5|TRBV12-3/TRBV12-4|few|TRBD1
CASKPRTGEETQYF
TGTGCCAGCAAACCCCGGACAGGGGAAGAGACCCAGTACTTC
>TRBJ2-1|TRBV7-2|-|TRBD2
CASSQTSASSYNEQFF
TGTGCCAGCAGCCAAACTAGCGCTAGTTCCTACAATGAGCAGTTCTTC
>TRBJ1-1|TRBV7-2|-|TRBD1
CASSLATGVLGTEAFF
TGTGCCAGCAGCTTAGCGACAGGGGTCCTAGGCACTGAAGCTTTCTTT
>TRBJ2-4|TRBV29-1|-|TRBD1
CSVDKQGLLGENIQYF
TGCAGCGTTGACAAACAGGGGCTCCTCGGAGAAAACATTCAGTACTTC
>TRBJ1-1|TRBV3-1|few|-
CASSRVENTEAFF
TGTGCCAGCAGCCGGGTGGAAAACACTGAAGCTTTCTTT
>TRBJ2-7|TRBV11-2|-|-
CASSLLGSMDEQYF
TGTGCCAGCAGCTTACTTGGTTCAATGGACGAGCAGTACTTC
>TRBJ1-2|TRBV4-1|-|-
CASSQQFTNYGYTF
TGCGCCAGCAGCCAACAATTCACTAACTATGGCTACACCTTC
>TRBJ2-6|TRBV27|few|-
CASRKYDGANVLTF
TGTGCCAGCCGAAAGTATGATGGGGCCAACGTCCTGACTTTC